This T cell receptor beta chain was identified during a study of cytomegalovirus exposure and HLA in healthy donors. Study-wide results and limits: Common viral pathogens seemed to be connected with several of the most significant clusters, according to a later analysis. CMV serostatus stood as the only immune exposure information on hand.

About this clone: As yet, its antigen is unknown.

The germline V and J ends were trimmed by 1 base and 1 base, with 9 bases remaining between them. Germline V gene lookup returns CDR1 SGHTA and CDR2 FQGNSA. The length of the CDR3 is 15 residues. Both 60 Vbeta primers and 13 Jbeta primers went into the PCR. Sequenced by immunoSEQ multiplex PCR; TCRdb stores in-frame clones only, minus some. The sample holds about 140,000 clones. This sequence originates from a woman between 18 and 30 years old in good health and CMV-seronegative. The rearrangement joins TRBV7-2 to TRBJ2-3; D is perhaps TRBD1 (6 bases). The sequenced material came from PBMCs. This CDR3 is CASSLVSGGTDTQYF. The CDR3 nucleotides are TGTGCCAGCAGCTTAGTTTCAGGGGGCACAGATACGCAGTATTTT.